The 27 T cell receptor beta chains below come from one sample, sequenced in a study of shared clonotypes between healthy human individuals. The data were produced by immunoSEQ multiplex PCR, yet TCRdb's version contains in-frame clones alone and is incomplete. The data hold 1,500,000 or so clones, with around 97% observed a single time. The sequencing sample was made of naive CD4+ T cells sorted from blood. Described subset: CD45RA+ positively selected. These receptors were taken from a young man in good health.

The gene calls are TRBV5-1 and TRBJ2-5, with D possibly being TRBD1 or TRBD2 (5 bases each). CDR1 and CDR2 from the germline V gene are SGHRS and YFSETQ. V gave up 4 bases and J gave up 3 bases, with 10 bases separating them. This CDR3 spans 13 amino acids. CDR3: CASSRDGEETQYF. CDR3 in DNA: TGCGCCAGCAGCCGGGACGGGGAAGAGACCCAGTACTTC.

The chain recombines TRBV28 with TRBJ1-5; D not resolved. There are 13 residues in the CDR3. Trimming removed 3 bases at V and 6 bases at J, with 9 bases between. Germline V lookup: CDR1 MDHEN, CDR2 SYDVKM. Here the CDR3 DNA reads TGTGCCAGCAGTTTTGCGGGAAGTCAGCCCCAGCATTTT. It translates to CASSFAGSQPQHF.

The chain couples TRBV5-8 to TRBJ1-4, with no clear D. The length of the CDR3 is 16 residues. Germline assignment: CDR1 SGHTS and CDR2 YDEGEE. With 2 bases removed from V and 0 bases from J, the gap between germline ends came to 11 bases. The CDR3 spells CASSLWTGSTNEKLFF. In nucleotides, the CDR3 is TGTGCCAGCAGCTTATGGACGGGGTCAACTAATGAAAAACTGTTTTTT.

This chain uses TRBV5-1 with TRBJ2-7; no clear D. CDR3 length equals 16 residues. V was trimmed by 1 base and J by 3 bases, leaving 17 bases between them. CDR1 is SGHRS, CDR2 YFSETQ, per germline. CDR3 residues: CASSLSRAPQHYEQYF. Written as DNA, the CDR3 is TGCGCCAGCAGCTTGTCCCGGGCACCACAACACTACGAGCAGTACTTC.

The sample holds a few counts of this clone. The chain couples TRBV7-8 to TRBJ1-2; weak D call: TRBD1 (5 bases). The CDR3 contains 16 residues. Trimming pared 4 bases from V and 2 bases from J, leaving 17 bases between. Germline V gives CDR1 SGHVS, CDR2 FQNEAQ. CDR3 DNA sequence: TGTGCCAGCAGCTCACGGACTAGGGGAGGGAACTATGGCTACACCTTC. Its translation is CASSSRTRGGNYGYTF.

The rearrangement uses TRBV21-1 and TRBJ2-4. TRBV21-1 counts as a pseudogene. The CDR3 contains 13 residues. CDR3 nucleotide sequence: TGTGCCAGCTGTACACGAGTTCCAAACATTCAGTACTTC. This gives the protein CASCTRVPNIQYF.

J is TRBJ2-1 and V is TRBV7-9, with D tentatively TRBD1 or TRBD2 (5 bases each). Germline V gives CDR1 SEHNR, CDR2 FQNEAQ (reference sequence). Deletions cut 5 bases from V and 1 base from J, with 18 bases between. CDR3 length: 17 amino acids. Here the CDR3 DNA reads TGTGCCAGCAGCCAGCGCCTGGGGGATCCATCCTACAATGAGCAGTTCTTC. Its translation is CASSQRLGDPSYNEQFF.

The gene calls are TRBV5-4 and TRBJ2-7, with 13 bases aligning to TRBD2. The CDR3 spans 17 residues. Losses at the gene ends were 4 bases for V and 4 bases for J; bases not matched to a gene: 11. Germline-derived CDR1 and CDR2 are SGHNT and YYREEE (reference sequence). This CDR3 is CASSRTSGSPLGYEQYF. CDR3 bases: TGTGCCAGCAGCCGGACTAGCGGGAGCCCCTTAGGGTACGAGCAGTACTTC.

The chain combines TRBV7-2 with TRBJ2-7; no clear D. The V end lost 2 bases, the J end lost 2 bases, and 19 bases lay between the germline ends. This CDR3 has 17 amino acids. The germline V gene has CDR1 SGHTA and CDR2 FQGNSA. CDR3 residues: CASSLRTPGWVPYEQYF. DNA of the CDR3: TGTGCCAGCAGCTTAAGGACCCCCGGGTGGGTTCCCTACGAGCAGTACTTC.

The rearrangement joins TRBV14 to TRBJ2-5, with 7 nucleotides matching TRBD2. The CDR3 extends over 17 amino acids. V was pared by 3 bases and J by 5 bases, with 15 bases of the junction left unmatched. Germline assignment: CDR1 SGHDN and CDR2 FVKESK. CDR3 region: CASSHFLSGVFGETQYF. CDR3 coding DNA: TGTGCCAGCAGCCATTTCCTGAGCGGGGTCTTCGGGGAGACCCAGTACTTC.

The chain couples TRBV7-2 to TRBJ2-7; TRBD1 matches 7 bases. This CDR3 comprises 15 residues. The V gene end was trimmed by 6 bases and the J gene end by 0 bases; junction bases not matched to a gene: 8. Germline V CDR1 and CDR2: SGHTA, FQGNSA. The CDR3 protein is CASSYRGTSSYEQYF. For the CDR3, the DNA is TGTGCCAGCAGTTACAGGGGAACGAGCTCCTACGAGCAGTACTTC.

The DNA for the CDR3 is TGTGCCAGCAGTGAAACGGGACGAAGAGGTACGCAGTATTTT. This gives the protein CASSETGRRGTQYF. V usage is TRBV25-1 and J usage is TRBJ2-3; D may match TRBD1 or TRBD2 (5 bases each). CDR1 is MGHDK, CDR2 SYGVNS, per germline. V dropped 2 bases and J dropped 8 bases, with 14 bases sitting between them. The CDR3 has 14 amino acids.

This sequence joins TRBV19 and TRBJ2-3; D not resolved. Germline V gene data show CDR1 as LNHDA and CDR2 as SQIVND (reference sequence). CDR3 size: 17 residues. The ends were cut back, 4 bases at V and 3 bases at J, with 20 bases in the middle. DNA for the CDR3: TGTGCCAGTAGTACCCAAAAGACGGTTGCTTGGACAGATACGCAGTATTTT. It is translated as CASSTQKTVAWTDTQYF.

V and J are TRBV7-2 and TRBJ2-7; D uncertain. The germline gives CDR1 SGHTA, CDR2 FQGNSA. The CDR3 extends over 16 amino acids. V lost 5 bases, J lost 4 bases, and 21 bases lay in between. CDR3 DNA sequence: TGTGCCAGCAGCCTAAGCCCCTCAGGCTTCGGTTACGAGCAGTACTTC. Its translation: CASSLSPSGFGYEQYF. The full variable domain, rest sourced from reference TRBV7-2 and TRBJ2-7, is GAGVSQSPSNKVTEKGKDVELRCDPISGHTALYWYRQSLGQGLEFLIYFQGNSAPDKSGLPSDRFSAERTGGSVSTLTIQRTQQEDSAVYLCASSLSPSGFGYEQYFGPGTRLTVT.

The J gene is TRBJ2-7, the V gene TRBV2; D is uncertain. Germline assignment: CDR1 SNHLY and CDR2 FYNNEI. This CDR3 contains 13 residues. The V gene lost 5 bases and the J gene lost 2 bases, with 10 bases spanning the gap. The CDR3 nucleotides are TGTGCCAGCAGTCGAGACCGGGCCTACGAGCAGTACTTC. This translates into CASSRDRAYEQYF.

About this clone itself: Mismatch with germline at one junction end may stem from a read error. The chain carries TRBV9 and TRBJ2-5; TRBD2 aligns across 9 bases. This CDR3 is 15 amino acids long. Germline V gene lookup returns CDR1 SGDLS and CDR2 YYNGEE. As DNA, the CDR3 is TGTACCAGCAGTCCTAGCGGGGAACGGCGAGAGACCCAGTACTTC. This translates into CTSSPSGERRETQYF.

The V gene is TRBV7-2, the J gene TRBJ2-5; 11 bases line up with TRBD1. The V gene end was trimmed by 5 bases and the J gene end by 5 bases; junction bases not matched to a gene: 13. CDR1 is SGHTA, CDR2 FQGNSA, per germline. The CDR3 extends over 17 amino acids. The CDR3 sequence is CASSQPIGTGGTETQYF. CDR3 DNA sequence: TGTGCCAGCAGCCAACCCATTGGGACAGGGGGGACCGAGACCCAGTACTTC.

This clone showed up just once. In DNA form, the CDR3 reads TGTGCCAGCAGCCCTGACAGCCCCCAGCATTTT. Translated: CASSPDSPQHF. The chain recombines TRBV28 with TRBJ1-5; TRBD1 is a possible D gene (5 bases). The CDR3 totals 11 residues. CDR1 MDHEN and CDR2 SYDVKM come from the germline V gene. Trimming took 6 bases from V and 10 from J, leaving 10 bases between them.

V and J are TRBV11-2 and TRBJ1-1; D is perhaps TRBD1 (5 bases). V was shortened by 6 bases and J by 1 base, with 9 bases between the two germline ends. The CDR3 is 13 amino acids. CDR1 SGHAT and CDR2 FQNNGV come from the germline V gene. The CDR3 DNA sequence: TGTGCCAGCAGTAACGACAGGAACACTGAAGCTTTCTTT. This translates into CASSNDRNTEAFF.

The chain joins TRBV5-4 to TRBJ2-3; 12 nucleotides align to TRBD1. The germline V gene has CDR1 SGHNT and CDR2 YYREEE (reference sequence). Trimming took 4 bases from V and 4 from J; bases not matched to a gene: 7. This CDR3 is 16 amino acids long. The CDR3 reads CASSPGDRGLSDTQYF. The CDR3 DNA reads TGTGCCAGCAGCCCGGGGGACAGGGGGCTCTCAGATACGCAGTATTTT.

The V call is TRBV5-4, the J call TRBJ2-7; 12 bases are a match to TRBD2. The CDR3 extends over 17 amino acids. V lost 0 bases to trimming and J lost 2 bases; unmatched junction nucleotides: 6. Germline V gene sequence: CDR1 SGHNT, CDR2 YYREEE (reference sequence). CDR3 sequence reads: CASSLGLAGVNTYEQYF. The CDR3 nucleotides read TGTGCCAGCAGCTTGGGACTAGCGGGAGTTAATACCTACGAGCAGTACTTC.

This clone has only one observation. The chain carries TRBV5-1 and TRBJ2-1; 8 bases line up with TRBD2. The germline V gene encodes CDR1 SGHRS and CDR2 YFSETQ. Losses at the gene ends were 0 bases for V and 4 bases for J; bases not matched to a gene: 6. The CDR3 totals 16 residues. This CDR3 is CASSLAGGSGYNEQFF. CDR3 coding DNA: TGCGCCAGCAGCTTGGCGGGAGGGAGCGGTTACAATGAGCAGTTCTTC.

CDR3 sequence reads: CAIHNRVGPREQYF. In DNA, the CDR3 is TGTGCCATTCACAATAGAGTAGGGCCCAGGGAGCAGTACTTC. This chain connects TRBV28 to TRBJ2-7, with D unresolved. Trimming cost V 10 bases and J 7 bases, with 23 bases left between them. The CDR3 covers 14 residues. Germline CDR1 MDHEN, CDR2 SYDVKM.

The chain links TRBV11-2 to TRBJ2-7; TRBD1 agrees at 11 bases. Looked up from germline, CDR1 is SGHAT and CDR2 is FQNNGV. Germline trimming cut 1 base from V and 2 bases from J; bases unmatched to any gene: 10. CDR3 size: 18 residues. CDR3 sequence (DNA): TGTGCCAGCAGCTTAGCTCGGACAGGGGGCGGATTCCCCTACGAGCAGTACTTC. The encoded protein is CASSLARTGGGFPYEQYF.

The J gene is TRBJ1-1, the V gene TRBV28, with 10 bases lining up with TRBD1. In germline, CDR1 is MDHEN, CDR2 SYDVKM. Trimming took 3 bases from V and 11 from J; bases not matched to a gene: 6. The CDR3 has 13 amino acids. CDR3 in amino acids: CASSLTGGLEAFF. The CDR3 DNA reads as TGTGCCAGCAGTTTGACAGGGGGCCTGGAGGCTTTCTTT.

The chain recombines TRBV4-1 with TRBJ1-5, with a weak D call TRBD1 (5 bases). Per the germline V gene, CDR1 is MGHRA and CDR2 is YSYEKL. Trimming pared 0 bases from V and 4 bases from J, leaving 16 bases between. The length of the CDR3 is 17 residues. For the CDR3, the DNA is TGCGCCAGCAGCCAAGATCCCGCTGACAGCGCAAATCAGCCCCAGCATTTT. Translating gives CASSQDPADSANQPQHF.

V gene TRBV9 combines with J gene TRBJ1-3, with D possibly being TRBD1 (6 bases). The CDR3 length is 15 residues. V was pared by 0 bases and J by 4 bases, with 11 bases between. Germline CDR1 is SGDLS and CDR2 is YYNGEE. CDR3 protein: CASSVGQAWGNTIYF. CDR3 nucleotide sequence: TGTGCCAGCAGCGTAGGACAGGCTTGGGGAAACACCATATATTTT.